This T cell receptor (beta chain) comes out of a study of early T cells in non-severe SARS-CoV-2 infection. In the study overall: Sequencing was performed on bulk RNA from unsorted whole blood, leaving chains unpaired. The study, taken as a whole, reports: VDJdb matches were skewed toward anti-spike CD8 T cell responses.

Trimming cost V 5 bases and J 1 base; bases outside gene matches: 4. The CDR3 has 15 residues. The germline V gene encodes CDR1 SGHRS and CDR2 YFSETQ. Ten or more counts support this clonotype. Antigen specificity is unknown. TCRdb itself ran the 5' RACE reads through MiXCR, one entry per CDR3 protein. The sample shows under 70,000 distinct CDR3 sequences, over 4.5% of them seen only once. The sequenced sample consisted of whole blood. This sequence originates from an adult who was a healthcare worker with PCR-confirmed SARS-CoV-2 infection or an uninfected control (not recorded which). The chain uses TRBV5-1 and TRBJ2-2, with 8 positions matching TRBD1. The CDR3 region has the DNA TGCGCCAGCAGTTTAGGACAGGGGAACACCGGGGAGCTGTTTTTT. It codes for CASSLGQGNTGELFF.